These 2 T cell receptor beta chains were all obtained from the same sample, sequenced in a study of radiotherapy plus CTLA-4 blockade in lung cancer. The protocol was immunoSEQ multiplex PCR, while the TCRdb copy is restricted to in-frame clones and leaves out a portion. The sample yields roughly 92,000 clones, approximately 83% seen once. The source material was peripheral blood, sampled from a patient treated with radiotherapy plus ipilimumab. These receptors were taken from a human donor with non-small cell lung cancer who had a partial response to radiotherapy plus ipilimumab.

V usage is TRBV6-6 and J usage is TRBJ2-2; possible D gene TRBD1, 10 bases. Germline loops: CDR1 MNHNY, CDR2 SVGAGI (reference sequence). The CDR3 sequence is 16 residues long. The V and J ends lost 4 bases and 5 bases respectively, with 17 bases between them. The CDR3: CASSSRGGQGTGELFF. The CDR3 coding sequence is TGTGCCAGCAGTTCGCGGGGGGGACAGGGGACCGGGGAGCTGTTTTTT.

The CDR3 sequence is CASSDRGSGANVLTF. The CDR3 coding sequence is TGTGCCAGCAGCGACCGGGGATCTGGGGCCAACGTCCTGACTTTC. This chain links TRBV6-5 with TRBJ2-6, with D possibly TRBD2 on 5 matching bases. V was shortened by 6 bases and J by 1 base, with 10 bases between the two germline ends. CDR3 length: 15 amino acids. Per the germline V gene, CDR1 is MNHEY and CDR2 is SVGAGI.